Listed below are T cell receptor beta chains from one sample, sequenced in a study of regulatory T cells in long-lasting Graves disease. TCRdb called the multiplex PCR reads again in MiXCR, with one record for every CDR3 protein. This table holds 400,000 to 500,000 distinct CDR3 sequences, 15% found once. This sample also appeared in a second study, on T cells in Graves' hyperthyroidism and ophthalmopathy.

The specimen comprised peripheral blood mononuclear cells (PBMCs), sampled at new diagnosis, from a patient treated with antithyroid drugs. All receptors derive from a woman aged 40 to 50 with Graves disease. Both conserved end residues are trimmed from each CDR3. The D gene is left open where the match is weak. A clone size is listed for some rows: how often the clone was seen (once, few, many), or a class if it is expanded.

d_call clone_size v_call cdr3_aa
TRBD1 few TRBV19 ASSPARDRGRLEQF
- many TRBV28 ASSFWREGGKNIQY
- - TRBV4-1 ASSTGSLASTDTQY
TRBD1 many TRBV7-9 ASSLGGQQPYGYT
TRBD2 many TRBV27 ASSRLARNTGELF
- few TRBV24-1 ATSARWGEETQY
TRBD2 - TRBV7-3 ASSLNAGEGYNEQF
TRBD1 - TRBV29-1 SVLRTGVNEKLF
TRBD2 - TRBV12-3/TRBV12-4 ASSFLGGTSKGELF
TRBD2 - TRBV11-2 ASSPASGRAAQY
- few TRBV7-2 ASSLAPGIGNTIY
- many TRBV27 ASSPLYRAYEQY
TRBD2 many TRBV24-1 ATSDPGGGETQY
- - TRBV6-2/TRBV6-3 ASSYGGDLQY
TRBD2 - TRBV12-3/TRBV12-4 ASSLDRAGVNEQY
- - TRBV4-3 ASSQDRAYNSPLH
- many TRBV15 ATSSAGYGYT
- - TRBV7-9 ASVFEGGAYEQY
- many TRBV11-2 ASSLLQGKAQETQY
TRBD2 - TRBV28 ASSHGLANEQF
TRBD1 - TRBV19 ASSTTKPGTGGMDIQY
- - TRBV11-2 ASSHNRFQETQY
- few TRBV19 ASSATSSYEQY
TRBD2 many TRBV18 ASSPPTAGVLNEQF
TRBD1 few TRBV5-1 ASRTSYSGQGVQETQY
- once TRBV20-1 SAPARYNEQF
- many TRBV27 ASSLRGRNSPLH
- many TRBV29-1 SDYRTEHYGYT
- many TRBV28 ASSLRLRAESSYEQY
- many TRBV14 ASSQEAGLVEKLF
TRBD1 - TRBV28 ASSLFQGAAKNIQY
- - TRBV11-1 ASSLGTGEQF
TRBD1 many TRBV28 ASSLRTGPQETQY
- once TRBV12-3/TRBV12-4 ASSLILRLNEQF
TRBD1 many TRBV2 ASSDTFQGAGKLF
TRBD2 many TRBV9 ASSPPGRSYEQY
TRBD2 many TRBV27 ASSLLAGEGYTQY
- few TRBV6-2/TRBV6-3 ASTHGGPPNEQF
- many TRBV7-8 ASSRDGGAF
- - TRBV19 ASRTHRGSELF
- many TRBV10-3 ATSGMGETQY
- many TRBV12-3/TRBV12-4 ASSWDRPDTQY
- - TRBV3-1 ASSSRSHEQY
- - TRBV6-1 ASAVRLLGGPDTQY